A single T cell receptor (beta chain) is shown here with its context. Its specificity is not known. TCRdb called the 5' RACE reads again in MiXCR, with one record for every CDR3 protein. The sample yields around 450,000 distinct CDR3 sequences, 26% seen once. The data derive from a study of CD8 T cells in ankylosing spondylitis. The study, taken as a whole, reports: A motif of roughly 8 highly homologous TCR beta variants was seen as apparently characteristic of ankylosing spondylitis blood.

CDR3 length: 15 residues. The V and J ends lost 7 bases and 4 bases, in that order; junction bases with no gene match: 10. The source of this sequence is a male donor with ankylosing spondylitis. The J gene is TRBJ1-3, the V gene TRBV12-3 or TRBV12-4; 7 bases fit TRBD1. Sample: blood, either unsorted or a sorted T cell fraction (not recorded which). CDR3 amino acids: CASTFDRADGNTIYF. Written as DNA, the CDR3 is TGTGCCAGCACCTTCGACAGGGCGGACGGAAACACCATATATTTT.